This entry features one T cell receptor beta chain sequence. Its antigen remains unidentified. This entry comes from a study of T cell repertoires in cytomegalovirus infection. After removal of 0 bases from V and 8 bases from J, the junction contained 5 bases not matched to a gene. The CDR3 covers 15 residues. Germline V CDR1 and CDR2: SGHVT, SQSDAQ. TCRdb ran MiXCR on the reads and lists one entry per CDR3 protein. The repertoire holds around 750,000 distinct CDR3 sequences, with roughly 33% as singletons. This specimen consisted of cultured CD8+ T cells from PBMCs, obtained from culture after CMV antigen stimulation. The rearrangement links TRBV7-4 to TRBJ2-1; 9 positions agree with TRBD1. This clonotype was obtained from a human donor in good health (CMV status not recorded). Some clones in this sample may be carry-over from other donors' samples. The CDR3 nucleotides are TGTGCCAGCAGCTTAGCAAGGACAGGGGTGGATGAGCAGTTCTTC. It is translated as CASSLARTGVDEQFF.